One sample yielded the 26 T cell receptor beta chains listed below, sequenced in a study of naive and memory T cell subsets. Two oligonucleotides, mixed equimolar, formed the beta constant-region primer covering TRBC1 and TRBC2. Nested alpha and beta constant-region primers with the SP2 primer drove four PCR rounds on ligated cDNA. TCRdb reprocessed the UMI-ligation and nested PCR reads with MiXCR, giving one entry per CDR3 protein. The table includes tens of thousands of distinct CDR3 sequences, approximately 10% detected once. The sample comprised naive CD8+ T cells from blood. All receptors come from a human donor in good health.

The gene calls are TRBV6-6 and TRBJ2-2; D uncertain. CDR3 size: 11 residues. Germline CDR1 reads MNHNY; CDR2 reads SVGAGI (reference sequence). V was shortened by 7 bases and J by 6 bases, with 6 bases between the two germline ends. In DNA form, the CDR3 reads TGTGCCAGCACCTTTTCCGGGGAGCTGTTTTTT. It yields the protein CASTFSGELFF.

The chain is built from TRBV12-3 or TRBV12-4 and TRBJ1-5; perhaps TRBD1 as D (6 bases). This CDR3 region has 14 residues. V was clipped by 6 bases and J by 5 bases, with 14 bases between them. DNA for the CDR3: TGTGCCAGCAGGACCCAGGGGTACGATCAGCCCCAGCATTTT. Its protein product is CASRTQGYDQPQHF.

In this sample, this clonotype turned up many times. CDR3 sequence reads: CASSDPQGGGEKLFF. CDR3 nucleotide sequence: TGTGCCAGCAGTGATCCCCAGGGCGGAGGTGAAAAACTGTTTTTT. The chain uses TRBV2 and TRBJ1-4, with a possible D match to TRBD1 (5 bases). The CDR3 spans 15 residues. With 3 bases removed from V and 7 bases from J, the gap between germline ends came to 15 bases. From germline, CDR1 is SNHLY and CDR2 FYNNEI.

This clonotype was counted a few times. The rearrangement uses TRBV5-5 and TRBJ2-7; possibly TRBD1 or TRBD2 for D (6 bases each). V dropped 2 bases and J dropped 5 bases, with 11 bases sitting between them. This CDR3 has 13 residues. Germline V lookup: CDR1 SGHKS, CDR2 YYEKEE (reference sequence). The chain's CDR3 is CASSFGGVDEQYF. CDR3 bases: TGTGCCAGCAGCTTCGGGGGCGTAGACGAGCAGTACTTC.

CDR3 loop: CASSLNLGGSLRYGYTF. In nucleotides, the CDR3 is TGTGCCAGCAGCCTTAACCTTGGGGGGAGTCTACGCTATGGCTACACCTTC. The chain is built from TRBV5-4 and TRBJ1-2; tentatively, D is TRBD1 (5 bases). V was trimmed by 4 bases and J by 4 bases, leaving 23 bases between them. Germline CDR1 and CDR2: SGHNT and YYREEE (reference sequence). The CDR3 totals 17 residues.

This clonotype showed up many times. V gene TRBV12-3 or TRBV12-4 combines with J gene TRBJ2-5; the D gene could be TRBD1 or TRBD2 (5 bases each). The V gene lost 5 bases and the J gene lost 3 bases, with 22 bases spanning the gap. This CDR3 comprises 17 residues. The chain's CDR3 is CASSLGVGAGKKETQYF. The CDR3 DNA sequence: TGTGCCAGCAGTCTCGGGGTAGGGGCGGGCAAGAAAGAGACCCAGTACTTC.

This clonotype was found a few times. V and J are TRBV27 and TRBJ2-3, with 7 bases fitting TRBD2. The CDR3 loop spans 18 amino acids. Germline trimming cut 0 bases from V and 11 bases from J; bases unmatched to any gene: 20. Germline V gene sequence: CDR1 MNHEY, CDR2 SMNVEV (reference sequence). The CDR3 DNA is TGTGCCAGCAGTTTATCTTTCGGCCCAGCGGGAATACCGGGGGGGCAGTATTTT. Amino acid sequence: CASSLSFGPAGIPGGQYF.

This clonotype has only a few counts. The chain joins TRBV5-4 to TRBJ2-7; D remains unclear. The CDR3 is made up of 15 amino acids. Germline CDR1 reads SGHNT; CDR2 reads YYREEE (reference sequence). The ends were cut back, 4 bases at V and 2 bases at J, with 16 bases in the middle. CDR3 bases: TGTGCCAGCAGCGTTCAAGGATCGCCGGCCTACGAGCAGTACTTC. It yields the protein CASSVQGSPAYEQYF.

This sequence joins TRBV4-1 and TRBJ2-5, with TRBD1 identical over 9 bases. In germline, CDR1 is MGHRA, CDR2 YSYEKL. CDR3 length: 13 residues. The trim removed 8 bases at V and 5 bases at J, leaving 6 bases unmatched. The CDR3 DNA reads TGCGCCAGCTGGGGGGACAGGGATGAGACCCAGTACTTC. It translates to CASWGDRDETQYF.

This clonotype was observed at least ten times. This sequence joins TRBV10-3 and TRBJ1-2, with TRBD1 as a possible D gene (5 bases). This CDR3 spans 17 amino acids. V lost 6 bases to trimming and J lost 0 bases, with 20 bases between them. Per the germline V gene, CDR1 is ENHRY and CDR2 is SYGVKD. The CDR3 sequence is CAIRGVPRRGANYGYTF. The DNA of the CDR3 is TGTGCCATCAGGGGAGTGCCACGTAGGGGAGCTAACTATGGCTACACCTTC.

At least ten counts were recorded for this clonotype. This chain connects TRBV18 to TRBJ2-7; 9 positions agree with TRBD1. CDR1 KGHSH and CDR2 LQKENI come from the germline V gene. The CDR3 length is 16 residues. V shed 0 bases, J shed 2 bases, and the junction held 5 bases outside the gene matches. This chain's CDR3 is CASSPPWGQGTYEQYF. As DNA, the CDR3 is TGTGCCAGCTCACCACCTTGGGGACAGGGCACCTACGAGCAGTACTTC.

The chain is built from TRBV7-9 and TRBJ2-7; a possible D gene is TRBD1 (5 bases). This CDR3 has 12 amino acids. Trimming took off 7 bases at V and 2 bases at J, with 9 bases between the two ends. CDR1 is SEHNR and CDR2 is FQNEAQ in the germline V gene (reference sequence). CDR3 in DNA: TGTGCCAGCACCGACAGTGCCTACGAGCAGTACTTC. Translation gives CASTDSAYEQYF.

In regard to this clonotype: Sequence at one end of the junction differs from germline and may be a read error. This chain links TRBV4-3 with TRBJ2-7; D possibly corresponds to TRBD2 (5 bases). The CDR3 covers 15 residues. Germline CDR1 LGHNA, CDR2 YSLEER. Here the CDR3 reads CASSQERAISYKQYF. For the CDR3, the DNA is TGCGCCAGCAGCCAAGAGCGGGCAATCTCCTACAAGCAGTACTTC.

This chain connects TRBV10-3 to TRBJ2-7, with 10 bases that match TRBD2. The CDR3 is 13 amino acids. In germline, CDR1 is ENHRY, CDR2 SYGVKD. V was clipped by 10 bases and J by 0 bases; unmatched bases: 3. CDR3 DNA: TGTGCCACCACTAGCGGGATCTCCTACGAGCAGTACTTC. Protein product: CATTSGISYEQYF.

There are a few counts of this clonotype. The chain uses TRBV10-3 and TRBJ2-5; tentatively, D is TRBD1 (6 bases). Germline V CDR1 and CDR2: ENHRY, SYGVKD. Trimming cost V 0 bases and J 3 bases, with 8 bases left between them. The CDR3 sequence is 14 residues long. CDR3 in DNA: TGTGCCATCAGTGAGTCGTGGACAGAAGAGACCCAGTACTTC. Translation gives CAISESWTEETQYF.

The V call is TRBV28, the J call TRBJ2-7; 8 nucleotides agree with TRBD2. This CDR3 has 15 residues. V lost 3 bases and J lost 6; bases outside the gene matches: 10. The germline V gene has CDR1 MDHEN and CDR2 SYDVKM. In DNA form, the CDR3 reads TGTGCCAGCAGTTTCTTGACCCCGCGGGAGGCCGAGCAGTACTTC. Its protein product is CASSFLTPREAEQYF.

The table lists this clonotype with many counts. The V and J genes are TRBV28 and TRBJ2-1; 12 nucleotides align to TRBD2. From germline, CDR1 is MDHEN and CDR2 SYDVKM. This CDR3 is built from 17 residues. J gave up 9 bases and V 4 bases, and 13 bases lay outside the gene matches. This chain's CDR3 is CASSSSLTSGSAVEQFF. In DNA, the CDR3 is TGTGCCAGCAGTTCCTCCTTGACTAGCGGGAGCGCGGTTGAGCAGTTCTTC.

The chain carries TRBV20-1 and TRBJ2-1, with 8 positions matching TRBD2. V lost 4 bases to trimming and J lost 0 bases; unmatched junction nucleotides: 5. This CDR3 region has 15 residues. Per the germline V gene, CDR1 is DFQATT and CDR2 is SNEGSKA (reference sequence). CDR3 DNA sequence: TGCAGTGCTAAGTCCGGGACTAGCTCCTACAATGAGCAGTTCTTC. It codes for CSAKSGTSSYNEQFF.

This clonotype was counted at least ten times. The chain has TRBV20-1 and TRBJ2-7; 8 nucleotides align to TRBD1. The CDR3 sequence is 14 residues long. Trimming removed 6 bases from V and 0 bases from J; junction bases left unmatched: 7. The V gene's germline CDR1 is DFQATT and CDR2 SNEGSKA (reference sequence). CDR3 sequence (DNA): TGCAGTGCCCACCGGGACAGGAGCTCCTACGAGCAGTACTTC. Translating it yields CSAHRDRSSYEQYF.

V usage is TRBV4-1 and J usage is TRBJ2-3; D not certain. Trimming took off 4 bases at V and 11 bases at J, with 13 bases between the two ends. The CDR3 has 12 amino acids. CDR1 and CDR2 (germline): MGHRA, YSYEKL. The CDR3 is CASSPRPPEQYF. The CDR3, as DNA: TGCGCCAGCAGCCCGAGGCCCCCAGAGCAGTATTTT.

This clonotype has ten or more counts. The chain is built from TRBV30 and TRBJ1-1; D may be TRBD1 (5 bases). CDR1 GTSNPN and CDR2 SVGIG come from the germline V gene (reference sequence). V lost 1 base and J lost 7, with 10 bases in between. CDR3 length equals 12 residues. In DNA, the CDR3 is TGTGCCTGGAGTGGAGGGGTGGATGAAGCTTTCTTT. This gives the protein CAWSGGVDEAFF.

This chain connects TRBV9 to TRBJ2-1; no definite D call. Trimming pared 7 bases from V and 5 bases from J, leaving 10 bases between. This CDR3 comprises 12 residues. Germline V gene lookup returns CDR1 SGDLS and CDR2 YYNGEE. CDR3: CASEGVNNEQFF. Written as DNA, the CDR3 is TGTGCCAGCGAAGGAGTCAACAATGAGCAGTTCTTC.

This clonotype has ten or more counts. The chain combines TRBV7-9 with TRBJ2-1, with D perhaps matching TRBD1 or TRBD2 (5 bases each). The ends were cut back, 5 bases at V and 5 bases at J, with 19 bases in the middle. The CDR3 consists of 16 residues. Germline values: CDR1 SEHNR, CDR2 FQNEAQ (reference sequence). CDR3 region: CASSGPALGRNNEQFF. The CDR3 DNA follows: TGTGCCAGCAGCGGGCCCGCCTTGGGACGGAACAATGAGCAGTTCTTC.

Notes on this clonotype: A much more abundant neighbour one base away suggests this may be a read error. The chain is built from TRBV6-6 and TRBJ2-3; no clear D. Per germline, CDR1 MNHNY and CDR2 SVGAGI (reference sequence). V was pared by 7 bases and J by 3 bases, with 14 bases between. The CDR3 runs 14 residues. For the CDR3, the DNA is TGTGCCAGCAAAGGGCGAGAATGGACAGATACGCAGTATTTT. Amino acids: CASKGREWTDTQYF.

This clonotype was seen repeatedly, ten times or more. The chain couples TRBV29-1 to TRBJ1-2, with D perhaps TRBD1 (5 bases). The CDR3 totals 13 residues. The germline V gene has CDR1 SQVTM and CDR2 ANQGSEA. The ends were cut back, 6 bases at V and 6 bases at J, with 17 bases in the middle. The DNA of the CDR3 is TGCAGCGTCGAGACCTCGGGAGGGGATGGCTACACCTTC. Translation gives CSVETSGGDGYTF.

Only a few counts were recorded for this clonotype. Mismatch with germline at one junction end may stem from a read error. The V gene is TRBV10-1, the J gene TRBJ2-7; no definite D call. The germline gives CDR1 WNHNN, CDR2 SYGVQD (reference sequence). The CDR3 covers 14 residues. The CDR3: CASTERPRENEQYF. For the CDR3, the DNA is TGCGCCAGCACTGAGAGACCGCGTGAGAACGAGCAGTACTTC.